This T cell receptor (beta chain) was identified in a study of blood T cell repertoires in COVID-19. At the level of the study: There were acute and convalescent COVID-19 samples, and they came from the United States, Italy and Spain. PBMCs, B-cell-depleted T cells, or T cells were the source of the cDNA or gDNA that made up the material.

Seattle's enrolled individuals joined amid active infection and were then monitored longitudinally. As originally analysed: Counts of nucleated cells, estimated from reference gene primer amplification, were obtained. The assay was immunoSEQ multiplex PCR, and TCRdb's table has in-frame clones only and misses some. V, J and clone size derive from that table, while D and trimming were established from the DNA sequence. The profile shows some 130,000 clones, 90% of them singletons. This CDR3 is built from 15 residues. Germline V gene data show CDR1 as SGHNT and CDR2 as YYREEE (reference sequence). Unmatched junction bases numbered 6, after V lost 2 bases and J lost 3 bases.

The sequence was collected from a man aged 60 to 69 with COVID-19, enrolled during active disease. The chain has TRBV5-4 and TRBJ2-7; 9 nucleotides match TRBD2. Material: peripheral blood. CDR3 protein: CASSFGTSKYYEQYF. The CDR3 nucleotides are TGTGCCAGCAGCTTTGGGACTAGCAAATACTACGAGCAGTACTTC.